The 20 T cell receptor beta chains below come from one sample, sequenced in a study of T cells in Graves' hyperthyroidism and ophthalmopathy. It was RNA transcripts that yielded the amplified TCR beta CDR3 regions. HTBI primers were employed in a first-round RT-PCR of the TCR CDR3. TCRdb itself ran the multiplex PCR reads through MiXCR, one entry per CDR3 protein. The table lists about 350,000 distinct CDR3 sequences, roughly 13% of them singletons. Sample: blood. The receptors shown here come from a woman aged 30 to 39 with Graves' hyperthyroidism.

Only a few counts were recorded for this clonotype. CDR3 DNA: TGTGCCAGCTCAACAATCAGCTACGAGCAGTACTTC. Its protein product is CASSTISYEQYF. The J gene is TRBJ2-7, the V gene TRBV18; D not certain. The V and J ends lost 5 bases and 3 bases respectively, with 8 bases between them. Germline values: CDR1 KGHSH, CDR2 LQKENI. CDR3 length: 12 amino acids. The full variable domain, with the rest looked up from reference TRBV18 and TRBJ2-7, is NAGVMQNPRHLVRRRGQEARLRCSPMKGHSHVYWYRQLPEEGLKFMVYLQKENIIDESGMPKERFSAEFPKEGPSILRIQQVVRGDSAAYFCASSTISYEQYFGPGTRLTVT.

This clonotype was counted ten times or more. V usage is TRBV19 and J usage is TRBJ2-1; D is possibly TRBD2 (7 bases). Germline V gene data show CDR1 as LNHDA and CDR2 as SQIVND (reference sequence). V was pared by 7 bases and J by 9 bases, with 16 bases between. CDR3 length: 13 residues. The CDR3 is CASNIWGGSEQFF. CDR3 DNA: TGTGCCAGTAACATCTGGGGGGGCAGTGAGCAGTTCTTC.

The rearrangement links TRBV11-2 to TRBJ2-1; D ambiguous. Germline CDR1 and CDR2: SGHAT and FQNNGV. The V end lost 7 bases, the J end lost 2 bases, and 15 bases lay between the germline ends. The CDR3 is 15 residues long. The CDR3 DNA is TGTGCCAGCACCCCCCATGGGGTCGCCTACAATGAGCAGTTCTTC. It codes for CASTPHGVAYNEQFF.

The table lists this clonotype with a few counts. This chain uses TRBV19 with TRBJ2-1; maybe TRBD2 (5 bases). Trimming took off 1 base at V and 6 bases at J, with 10 bases between the two ends. The CDR3 consists of 14 residues. Germline assignment: CDR1 LNHDA and CDR2 SQIVND (reference sequence). In DNA form, the CDR3 reads TGTGCCAGTAGTATAGTCGGGGAGCGCAATGAGCAGTTCTTC. Its protein is CASSIVGERNEQFF.

This clonotype was seen a few times. The genes are TRBV7-9 and TRBJ2-2, with unresolved D. The germline CDR1 and CDR2 sequences are SEHNR and FQNEAQ (reference sequence). V lost 7 bases, J lost 3 bases, and 6 bases lay in between. The CDR3 extends over 12 amino acids. The DNA of the CDR3 is TGTGCCAGCATCCTGGACACCGGGGAGCTGTTTTTT. Translating gives CASILDTGELFF.

This clonotype was counted many times. V gene TRBV24-1 combines with J gene TRBJ2-1; D may be TRBD1 (6 bases). The V gene's germline CDR1 is KGHDR and CDR2 SFDVKD. Trimming shortened V by 6 bases and J by 9 bases, and 11 bases separated the two germline ends. The CDR3 spans 12 residues. DNA of the CDR3: TGTGCCACCAGTAAACAGGGCTTTGAGCAGTTCTTC. Translating it yields CATSKQGFEQFF.

This clonotype appeared many times. V and J are TRBV10-3 and TRBJ2-1, with 7 bases aligning to TRBD2. CDR1 and CDR2 from the germline V gene are ENHRY and SYGVKD. This CDR3 contains 14 residues. The V gene end was trimmed by 7 bases and the J gene end by 9 bases; junction bases not matched to a gene: 12. The CDR3 sequence is CAINSVRLAGEQFF. The CDR3 nucleotides are TGTGCCATCAACTCGGTTAGACTAGCTGGTGAGCAGTTCTTC.

The chain has TRBV11-1 and TRBJ2-6; D might be TRBD1 or TRBD2, each matching 5 bases. CDR1 is SGHAT and CDR2 is FQDESV in the germline V gene (reference sequence). V shed 5 bases and J shed 0 bases, with 23 bases lying between them. This CDR3 is built from 20 residues. CDR3 in amino acids: CASSLYLRDGGYSGANVLTF. CDR3 sequence (DNA): TGTGCCAGCAGCCTGTACCTCCGGGACGGCGGGTACTCTGGGGCCAACGTCCTGACTTTC.

This clonotype was counted at least ten times. The chain has TRBV6-2 or TRBV6-3 and TRBJ1-5; D remains ambiguous. The V end was cut by 2 bases, the J end by 5 bases, with 7 bases between. The CDR3 loop spans 13 amino acids. The germline V gene has CDR1 MNHEY and CDR2 SVGEGT. The CDR3 region is CASSYAHDQPQHF. As DNA, the CDR3 is TGTGCCAGCAGTTACGCACACGATCAGCCCCAGCATTTT.

This clonotype occurred many times. The genes are TRBV27 and TRBJ2-5; D is possibly TRBD2 (5 bases). V was cut by 2 bases and J by 2 bases, with 12 bases left in between. The CDR3 totals 15 residues. Germline V gene lookup returns CDR1 MNHEY and CDR2 SMNVEV (reference sequence). CDR3 sequence reads: CASSLLVGAQETQYF. CDR3 coding DNA: TGTGCCAGCAGTTTACTTGTGGGAGCACAAGAGACCCAGTACTTC.

This clonotype was counted ten times or more. The chain recombines TRBV19 with TRBJ2-3; D is undetermined. Trimming stripped 3 bases from V and 6 bases from J, with 4 bases between. Germline loops: CDR1 LNHDA, CDR2 SQIVND (reference sequence). This CDR3 has 11 residues. CDR3 sequence: CASSISDTQYF. The DNA for the CDR3 is TGTGCCAGTAGTATCAGCGATACGCAGTATTTT.

V and J are TRBV5-4 and TRBJ2-1; 9 nucleotides line up with TRBD2. This CDR3 comprises 13 residues. Germline CDR1 is SGHNT and CDR2 is YYREEE (reference sequence). The V segment lost 5 bases and the J segment 7 bases; nucleotides outside the gene matches: 4. CDR3 sequence (DNA): TGTGCCAGCAGTTGGACTAGCGAGAATGAGCAGTTCTTC. Encoded protein: CASSWTSENEQFF.

This clonotype was counted a few times. The chain has TRBV5-4 and TRBJ2-1, with D perhaps TRBD2 (5 bases). This CDR3 spans 13 amino acids. V lost 3 bases, J lost 3 bases, and 7 bases lay in between. The germline V gene has CDR1 SGHNT and CDR2 YYREEE (reference sequence). The CDR3 DNA sequence: TGTGCCAGCAGCTACCGGGACTACAATGAGCAGTTCTTC. This gives the protein CASSYRDYNEQFF.

This clonotype was detected ten times or more. V gene TRBV11-2 combines with J gene TRBJ2-7; D not certain. The V end was cut by 7 bases, the J end by 4 bases, with 11 bases between. The germline gives CDR1 SGHAT, CDR2 FQNNGV. The CDR3 covers 12 residues. The CDR3 sequence: CASTTRHYEQYF. CDR3 nucleotides: TGTGCCAGCACCACGAGACATTACGAGCAGTACTTC. Full variable domain (outside the CDR3, taken from reference TRBV11-2 and TRBJ2-7): EAGVAQSPRYKIIEKRQSVAFWCNPISGHATLYWYQQILGQGPKLLIQFQNNGVVDDSQLPKDRFSAERLKGVDSTLKIQPAKLEDSAVYLCASTTRHYEQYFGPGTRLTVT.

This clonotype was counted many times. The chain recombines TRBV20-1 with TRBJ2-7; TRBD1 matches at 8 bases. Germline-derived CDR1 and CDR2 are DFQATT and SNEGSKA (reference sequence). The CDR3 length is 12 residues. The DNA for the CDR3 is TGCAGCGCGACCGGGACAGGCTACGAGCAGTACTTC. It specifies CSATGTGYEQYF.

J is TRBJ2-7 and V is TRBV7-8; D not resolved. CDR1 is SGHVS, CDR2 FQNEAQ, per germline. With 5 bases removed from V and 5 bases from J, the gap between germline ends came to 19 bases. CDR3 length: 15 residues. The CDR3 DNA sequence: TGTGCCAGCAGCCCTAACTTACTGGGATCCGACGAGCAGTACTTC. Amino acid sequence: CASSPNLLGSDEQYF.

This sequence joins TRBV7-2 and TRBJ2-7; unclear D gene. V lost 3 bases and J lost 6, with 12 bases in between. Per germline, CDR1 SGHTA and CDR2 FQGNSA. This CDR3 comprises 13 residues. In nucleotides, the CDR3 is TGTGCCAGCAGCTTTTTAGGTACTGCCGAGCAGTACTTC. Translating it yields CASSFLGTAEQYF.

Written as DNA, the CDR3 is TGTGCCAGCAGTGAAGCGACGGGAGGAGGTGCCGGGGAGCTGTTTTTT. Translating it yields CASSEATGGGAGELFF. V is TRBV6-1 and J is TRBJ2-2; 7 nucleotides agree with TRBD2. Germline trimming cut 0 bases from V and 6 bases from J; bases unmatched to any gene: 7. The germline V gene has CDR1 MNHNS and CDR2 SASEGT. This CDR3 spans 16 amino acids.

This clonotype was detected many times. This rearrangement joins TRBV6-1 to TRBJ2-7, with D perhaps matching TRBD1 (5 bases). The germline V and J ends were trimmed by 11 bases and 3 bases, with 11 bases remaining between them. The CDR3 extends over 11 amino acids. Germline CDR1 is MNHNS and CDR2 is SASEGT. CDR3 sequence: CAGDRGYEQYF. The CDR3 DNA is TGTGCCGGAGATAGGGGCTACGAGCAGTACTTC.

About this clonotype: A much larger clone differs from this one at a single base, so this may be a read error. V usage is TRBV6-2 or TRBV6-3 and J usage is TRBJ2-5; 12 nucleotides agree with TRBD2. This CDR3 is built from 14 residues. Germline CDR1 MNHEY, CDR2 SVGEGT. The CDR3 region has the DNA TGTGCCGTCGGGACTAGCGGGCAGCAAGAGACCAAGTACTTC. Translated: CAVGTSGQQETKYF.